This T cell receptor beta chain was retrieved from a study of T cell clonotyping in hematopoietic cell transplantation. This clone showed up just once. Data came from immunoSEQ multiplex PCR; TCRdb stores just in-frame clones and leaves some out. Among over 8,000 clones, around 87% were seen once, and the ten largest hold about 16%. The time point denotes: recipient sample about 28 days before transplant, after cytoreduction. V was trimmed by 0 bases and J by 5 bases, leaving 7 bases between them. The CDR3 is 13 residues long. Germline lookup yields CDR1 MGHRA and CDR2 YSYEKL. This sequence joins TRBV4-1 and TRBJ2-5; D tentatively fits TRBD1 or TRBD2 (5 bases each). Material: peripheral blood mononuclear cells, obtained before stem cell transplant. This receptor was obtained from a woman aged 45 to 65 with chronic myeloid leukemia. Some clones in this sample may be carry-over from other donors' samples. CDR3 protein: CASSQDEGETQYF. The CDR3 DNA reads as TGCGCCAGCAGCCAAGACGAGGGGGAGACCCAGTACTTC.